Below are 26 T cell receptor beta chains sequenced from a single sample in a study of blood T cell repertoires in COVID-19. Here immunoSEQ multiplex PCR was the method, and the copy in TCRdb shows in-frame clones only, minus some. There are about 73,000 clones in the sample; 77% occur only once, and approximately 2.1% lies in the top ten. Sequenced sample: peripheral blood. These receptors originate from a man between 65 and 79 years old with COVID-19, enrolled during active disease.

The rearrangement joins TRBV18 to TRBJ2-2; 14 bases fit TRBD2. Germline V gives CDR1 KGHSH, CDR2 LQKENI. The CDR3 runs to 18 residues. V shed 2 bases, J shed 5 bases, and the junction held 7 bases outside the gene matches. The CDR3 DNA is TGTGCCAGCTCACCAATTGGACTAGCGGGAGGTCGGACCGGGGAGCTGTTTTTT. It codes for CASSPIGLAGGRTGELFF.

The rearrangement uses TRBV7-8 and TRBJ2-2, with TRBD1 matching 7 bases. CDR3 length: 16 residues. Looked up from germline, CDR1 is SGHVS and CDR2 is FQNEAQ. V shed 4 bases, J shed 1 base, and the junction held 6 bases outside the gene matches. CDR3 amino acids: CASSSITGVNTGELFF. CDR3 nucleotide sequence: TGTGCCAGCAGCTCGATTACAGGGGTGAACACCGGGGAGCTGTTTTTT.

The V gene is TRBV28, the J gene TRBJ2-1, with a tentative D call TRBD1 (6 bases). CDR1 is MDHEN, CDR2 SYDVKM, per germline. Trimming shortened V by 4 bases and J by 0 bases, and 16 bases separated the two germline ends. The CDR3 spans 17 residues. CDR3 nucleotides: TGTGCCAGCAGTTCTCAAACCGCAGGGGTCTCCTACAATGAGCAGTTCTTC. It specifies CASSSQTAGVSYNEQFF.

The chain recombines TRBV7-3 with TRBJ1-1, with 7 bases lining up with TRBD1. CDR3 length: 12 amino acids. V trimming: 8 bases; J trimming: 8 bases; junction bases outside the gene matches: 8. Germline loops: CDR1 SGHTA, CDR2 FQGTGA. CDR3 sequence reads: CASSDRAGEAFF. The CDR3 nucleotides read TGTGCCAGCTCTGACAGGGCAGGCGAAGCTTTCTTT.

CDR3 in amino acids: CASSIAGDTEAFF. Here the CDR3 DNA reads TGTGCCAGTAGTATAGCCGGGGACACTGAAGCTTTCTTT. The chain joins TRBV19 to TRBJ1-1; no clear D gene. The CDR3 consists of 13 residues. Trimming left V 1 base short and J 3 bases short, with 6 bases between. In germline, CDR1 is LNHDA, CDR2 SQIVND (reference sequence).

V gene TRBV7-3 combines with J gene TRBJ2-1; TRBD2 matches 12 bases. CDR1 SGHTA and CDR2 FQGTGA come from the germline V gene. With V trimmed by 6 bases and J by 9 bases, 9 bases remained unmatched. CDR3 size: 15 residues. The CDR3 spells CASRTGASGRGEQFF. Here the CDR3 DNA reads TGTGCCAGCAGGACCGGGGCTAGCGGGAGGGGTGAGCAGTTCTTC.

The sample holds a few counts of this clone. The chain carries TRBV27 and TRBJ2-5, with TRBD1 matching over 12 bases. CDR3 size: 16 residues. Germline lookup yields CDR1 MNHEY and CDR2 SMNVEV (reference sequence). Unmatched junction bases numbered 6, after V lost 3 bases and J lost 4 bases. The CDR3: CASSFGTGGFGETQYF. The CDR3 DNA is TGTGCCAGCAGTTTCGGGACAGGGGGCTTTGGAGAGACCCAGTACTTC.

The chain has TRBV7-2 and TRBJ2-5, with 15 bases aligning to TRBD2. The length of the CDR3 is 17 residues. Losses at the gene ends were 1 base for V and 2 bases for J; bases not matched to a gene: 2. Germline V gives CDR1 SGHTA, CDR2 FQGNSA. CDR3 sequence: CASSLGGLAGGQETQYF. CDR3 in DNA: TGTGCCAGCAGCTTAGGGGGACTAGCGGGAGGACAAGAGACCCAGTACTTC.

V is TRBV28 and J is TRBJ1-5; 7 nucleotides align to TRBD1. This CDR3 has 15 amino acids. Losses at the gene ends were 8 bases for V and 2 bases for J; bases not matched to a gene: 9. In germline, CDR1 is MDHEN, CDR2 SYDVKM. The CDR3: CASRQGGFRNQPQHF. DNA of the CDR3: TGTGCCAGCCGACAGGGTGGATTCCGCAATCAGCCCCAGCATTTT.

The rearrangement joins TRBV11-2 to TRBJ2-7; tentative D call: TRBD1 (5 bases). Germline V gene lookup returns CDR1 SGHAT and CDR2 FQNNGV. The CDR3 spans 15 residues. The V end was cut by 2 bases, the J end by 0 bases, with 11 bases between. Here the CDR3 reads CASSLSWQGSYEQYF. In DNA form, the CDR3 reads TGTGCCAGCAGCTTATCCTGGCAGGGCTCCTACGAGCAGTACTTC.

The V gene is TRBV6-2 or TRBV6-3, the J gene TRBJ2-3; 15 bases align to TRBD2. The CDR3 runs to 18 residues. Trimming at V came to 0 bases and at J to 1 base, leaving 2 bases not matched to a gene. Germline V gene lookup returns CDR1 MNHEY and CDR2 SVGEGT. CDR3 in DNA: TGTGCCAGCAGTTACTCGGGACTAGCGGGAGGTCGCACAGATACGCAGTATTTT. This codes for CASSYSGLAGGRTDTQYF.

The CDR3 reads CSVRQGSLAKNIQYF. The CDR3 DNA reads as TGCAGCGTTCGACAGGGCTCCTTAGCCAAAAACATTCAGTACTTC. The chain recombines TRBV29-1 with TRBJ2-4; TRBD1 matches at 7 bases. This CDR3 spans 15 amino acids. The ends lost 5 bases at V and 0 bases at J; junction bases unmatched: 7. Germline CDR1 is SQVTM and CDR2 is ANQGSEA.

The CDR3 nucleotides are TGCAGCGTTCCGAAGGGAGGGCTTCCAGATACGCAGTATTTT. Its protein product is CSVPKGGLPDTQYF. V is TRBV29-1 and J is TRBJ2-3; 7 bases line up with TRBD2. After removal of 5 bases from V and 4 bases from J, the junction contained 9 bases not matched to a gene. This CDR3 has 14 amino acids. Germline CDR1 is SQVTM and CDR2 is ANQGSEA.

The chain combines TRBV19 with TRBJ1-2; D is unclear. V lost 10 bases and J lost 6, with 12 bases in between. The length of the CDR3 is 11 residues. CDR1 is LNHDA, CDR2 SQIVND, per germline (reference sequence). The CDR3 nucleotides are TGTGCCACGGCCTGGGCGCATGGCTACACCTTC. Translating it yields CATAWAHGYTF.

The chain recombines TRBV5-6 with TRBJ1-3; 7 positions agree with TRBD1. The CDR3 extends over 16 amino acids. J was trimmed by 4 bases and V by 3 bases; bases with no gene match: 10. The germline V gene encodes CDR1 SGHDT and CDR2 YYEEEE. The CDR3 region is CASSSTRGRGGNTIYF. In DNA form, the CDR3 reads TGTGCCAGCAGCTCCACGAGGGGGCGCGGGGGAAACACCATATATTTT.

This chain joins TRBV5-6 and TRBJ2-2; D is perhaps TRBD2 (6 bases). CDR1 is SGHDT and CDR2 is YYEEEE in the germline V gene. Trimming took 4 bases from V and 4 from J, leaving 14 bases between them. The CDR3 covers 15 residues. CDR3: CASSRPGEATGELFF. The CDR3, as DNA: TGTGCCAGCAGCCGTCCTGGGGAGGCCACCGGGGAGCTGTTTTTT.

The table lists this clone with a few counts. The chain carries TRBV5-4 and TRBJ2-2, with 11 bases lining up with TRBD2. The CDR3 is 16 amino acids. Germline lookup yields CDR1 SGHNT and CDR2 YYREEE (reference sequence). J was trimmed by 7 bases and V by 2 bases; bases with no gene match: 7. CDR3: CASSFELAGADGELFF. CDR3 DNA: TGTGCCAGCAGCTTCGAACTAGCGGGAGCCGACGGGGAGCTGTTTTTT.

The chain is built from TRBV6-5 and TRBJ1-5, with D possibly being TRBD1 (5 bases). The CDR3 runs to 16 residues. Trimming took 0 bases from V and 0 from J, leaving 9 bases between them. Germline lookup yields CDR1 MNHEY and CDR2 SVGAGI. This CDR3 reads CASSYSTDHSNQPQHF. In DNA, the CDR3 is TGTGCCAGCAGTTACTCGACAGACCATAGCAATCAGCCCCAGCATTTT.

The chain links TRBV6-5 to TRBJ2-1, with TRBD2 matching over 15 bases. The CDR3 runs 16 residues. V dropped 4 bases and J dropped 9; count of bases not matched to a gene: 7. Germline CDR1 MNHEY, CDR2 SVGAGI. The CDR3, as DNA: TGTGCCAGCAGTTTCCGGACTAGCGGGAGGGCCCTTGAGCAGTTCTTC. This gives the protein CASSFRTSGRALEQFF.

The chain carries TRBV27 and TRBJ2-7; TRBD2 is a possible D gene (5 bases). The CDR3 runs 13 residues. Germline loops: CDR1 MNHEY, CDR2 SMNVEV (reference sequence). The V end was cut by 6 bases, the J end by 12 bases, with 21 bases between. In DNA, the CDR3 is TGTGCCAGCAGCCTCCGCACGCGGGTGCCCCTGTACTTC. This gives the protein CASSLRTRVPLYF.

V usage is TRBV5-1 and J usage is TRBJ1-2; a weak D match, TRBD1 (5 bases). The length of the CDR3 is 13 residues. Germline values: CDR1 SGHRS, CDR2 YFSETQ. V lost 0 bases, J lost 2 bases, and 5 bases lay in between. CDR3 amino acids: CASSLGQNYGYTF. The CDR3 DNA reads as TGCGCCAGCAGCTTGGGACAGAACTATGGCTACACCTTC.

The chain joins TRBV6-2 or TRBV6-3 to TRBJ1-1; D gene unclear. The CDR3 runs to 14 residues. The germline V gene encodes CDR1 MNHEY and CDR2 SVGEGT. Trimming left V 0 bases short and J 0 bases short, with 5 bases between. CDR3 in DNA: TGTGCCAGCAGTTACTCCGTTTTGAACACTGAAGCTTTCTTT. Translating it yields CASSYSVLNTEAFF.

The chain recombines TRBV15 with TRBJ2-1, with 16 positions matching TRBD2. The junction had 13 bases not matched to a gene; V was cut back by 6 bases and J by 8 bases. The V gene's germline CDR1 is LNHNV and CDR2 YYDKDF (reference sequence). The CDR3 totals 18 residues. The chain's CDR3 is CATRARTPGTSGRDEQFF. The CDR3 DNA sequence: TGTGCCACCAGAGCTCGCACTCCCGGGACTAGCGGGAGGGATGAGCAGTTCTTC. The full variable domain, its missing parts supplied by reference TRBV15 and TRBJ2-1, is DAMVIQNPRYQVTQFGKPVTLSCSQTLNHNVMYWYQQKSSQAPKLLFHYYDKDFNNEADTPDNFQSRRPNTSFCFLDIRSPGLGDTAMYLCATRARTPGTSGRDEQFFGPGTRLTVL.

The CDR3 DNA reads TGCAGCTTAATACAGGGGCTATATAGCAATCAGCCCCAGCATTTT. This sequence encodes CSLIQGLYSNQPQHF. J is TRBJ1-5 and V is TRBV29-1; TRBD1 matches 7 bases. The V segment lost 8 bases and the J segment 0 bases; nucleotides outside the gene matches: 10. The CDR3 length is 15 residues. Germline V gene lookup returns CDR1 SQVTM and CDR2 ANQGSEA.

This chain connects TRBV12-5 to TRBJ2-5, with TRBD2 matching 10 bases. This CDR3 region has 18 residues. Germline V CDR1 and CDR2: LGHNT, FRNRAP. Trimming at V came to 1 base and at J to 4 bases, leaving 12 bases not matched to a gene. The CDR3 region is CASGLARPGTSALETQYF. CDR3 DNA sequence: TGTGCTAGTGGTTTGGCCCGCCCCGGGACTAGCGCCCTAGAGACCCAGTACTTC.

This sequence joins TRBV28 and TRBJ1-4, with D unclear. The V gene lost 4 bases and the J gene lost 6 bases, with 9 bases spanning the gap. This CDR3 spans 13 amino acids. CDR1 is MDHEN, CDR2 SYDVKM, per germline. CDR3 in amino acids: CASSSREHEKLFF. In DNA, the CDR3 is TGTGCCAGCAGTTCCCGGGAGCATGAAAAACTGTTTTTT.